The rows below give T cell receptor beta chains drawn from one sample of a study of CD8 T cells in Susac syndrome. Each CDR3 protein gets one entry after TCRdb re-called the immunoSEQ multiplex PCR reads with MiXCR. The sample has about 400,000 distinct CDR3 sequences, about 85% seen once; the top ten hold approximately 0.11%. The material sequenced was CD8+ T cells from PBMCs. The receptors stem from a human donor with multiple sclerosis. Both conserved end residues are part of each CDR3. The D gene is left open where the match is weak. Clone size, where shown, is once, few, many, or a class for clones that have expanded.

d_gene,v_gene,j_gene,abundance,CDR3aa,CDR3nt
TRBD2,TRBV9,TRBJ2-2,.,CASSARLTSGGPNTGELFF,TGTGCCAGCAGCGCGAGGCTGACTAGCGGGGGGCCGAACACCGGGGAGCTGTTTTTT
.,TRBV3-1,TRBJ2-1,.,CASSQDSIAVLSYNEQFF,TGTGCCAGCAGCCAAGACTCTATAGCGGTCCTCTCCTACAATGAGCAGTTCTTC
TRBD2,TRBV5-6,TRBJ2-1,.,CASSPWASGEYNEQFF,TGTGCCAGCAGCCCCTGGGCTAGCGGAGAGTACAATGAGCAGTTCTTC
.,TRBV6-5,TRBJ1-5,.,CASSWGSGQPQHF,TGTGCCAGCAGTTGGGGTTCAGGCCAGCCCCAGCATTTT
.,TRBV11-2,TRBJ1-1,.,CASSLGGWTEAFF,TGTGCCAGCAGCTTAGGGGGCTGGACTGAAGCTTTCTTT
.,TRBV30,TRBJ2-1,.,CAWSTPDNEQFF,TGTGCCTGGAGCACTCCCGACAATGAGCAGTTCTTC
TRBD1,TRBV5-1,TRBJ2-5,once,CASSLAGQGKETQYF,TGCGCCAGCAGCTTGGCCGGACAGGGGAAAGAGACCCAGTACTTC
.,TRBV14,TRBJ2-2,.,CASSRLHTGELFF,TGTGCCAGCAGCCGACTGCACACCGGGGAGCTGTTTTTT
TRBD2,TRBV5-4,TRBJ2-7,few,CASSSSGGIYEQYF,TGTGCCAGCAGCTCTAGCGGGGGTATCTACGAGCAGTACTTC
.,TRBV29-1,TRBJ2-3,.,CSVEGLLITDTQYF,TGCAGCGTTGAAGGTCTCCTGATCACAGATACGCAGTATTTT
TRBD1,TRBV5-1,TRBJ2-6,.,CASSLSGWLDSGQVASGANVLTF,TGCGCCAGCAGCCTGTCAGGGTGGCTTGATTCGGGACAGGTGGCCTCTGGGGCCAACGTCCTGACTTTC
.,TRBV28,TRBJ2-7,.,CASSWAYEQYF,TGTGCCAGCAGTTGGGCTTACGAGCAGTACTTC
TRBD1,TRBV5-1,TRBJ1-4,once,CASSVGQGAKELFF,TGCGCCAGCAGCGTGGGACAGGGGGCGAAGGAACTGTTTTTT
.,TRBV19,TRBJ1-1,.,CASSSRANTEAFF,TGTGCCAGTAGTAGCAGGGCGAACACTGAAGCTTTCTTT
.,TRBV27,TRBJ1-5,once,CAISGYSDSNQPQHF,TGTGCCATCAGTGGATACAGCGATAGCAATCAGCCCCAGCATTTT
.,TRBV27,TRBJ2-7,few,CASSLSPFYEQYF,TGTGCCAGCAGTTTATCGCCTTTCTACGAGCAGTACTTC
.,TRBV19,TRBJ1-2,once,CASSMATGIYGYTF,TGTGCCAGTAGTATGGCTACAGGGATCTATGGCTACACCTTC
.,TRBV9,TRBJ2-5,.,CASSVGSFQETQYF,TGTGCCAGCAGCGTAGGGTCATTCCAAGAGACCCAGTACTTC
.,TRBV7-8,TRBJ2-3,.,CASRRLGTDTQFF,TGTGCCAGCAGACGTCTTGGCACAGATACGCAGTTTTTT
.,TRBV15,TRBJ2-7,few,CATSRGDFAYEQYF,TGTGCCACCAGCCGAGGGGACTTCGCCTACGAGCAGTACTTC
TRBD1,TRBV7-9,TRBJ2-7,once,CASSPDRGLLSKQYF,TGTGCCAGCAGCCCAGATAGGGGGCTATTATCCAAGCAGTACTTC
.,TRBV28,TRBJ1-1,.,CASREGRRLTEAFF,TGTGCCAGCAGGGAAGGGAGACGGCTCACTGAAGCTTTCTTT
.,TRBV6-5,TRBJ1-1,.,CASSETDRKNTEAFF,TGTGCCAGCAGCGAAACAGACAGAAAGAACACTGAAGCTTTCTTT
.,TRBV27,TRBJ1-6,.,CASSSPTRTPNSPLHF,TGTGCCAGCAGTTCCCCCACAAGGACACCGAATTCACCCCTCCACTTT
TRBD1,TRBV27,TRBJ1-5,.,CASSPIGTAVHQPQHF,TGTGCCAGCAGTCCCATTGGGACAGCGGTACATCAGCCCCAGCATTTT
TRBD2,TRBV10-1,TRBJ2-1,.,CASSEYEETSGNNEQFF,TGCGCCAGCAGTGAGTATGAGGAGACTAGCGGGAACAATGAGCAGTTCTTC
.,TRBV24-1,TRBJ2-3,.,CATSDAYTDTQYF,TGTGCCACCTCGGACGCCTACACAGATACGCAGTATTTT